A single sample gave rise to the 10 T cell receptor beta chains below, sequenced in a study of spatial heterogeneity in lung cancer. TCRdb reanalysed the 5' RACE reads using MiXCR and keeps one entry per CDR3 protein. The sample contains tens of thousands of distinct CDR3 sequences, approximately 12% of which appear only once. Time point here: blood at routine non-recurrence follow-up after resection. The sequenced sample was PBMCs, obtained at follow-up. These receptors all stem from a male donor with early-stage non-small cell lung cancer.

This clonotype was counted many times. The chain has TRBV20-1 and TRBJ1-5, with a possible D match to TRBD1 (5 bases). This CDR3 contains 14 residues. Per the germline V gene, CDR1 is DFQATT and CDR2 is SNEGSKA (reference sequence). The V gene lost 1 base and the J gene lost 7 bases, with 14 bases spanning the gap. The CDR3 DNA is TGCAGTGCTAGAGCCCGGGGGGGACGGCAGCCCCAGCATTTT. It translates to CSARARGGRQPQHF.

This clonotype was detected ten times or more. The genes are TRBV7-9 and TRBJ2-7; 8 bases are shared with TRBD2. Germline CDR1 is SEHNR and CDR2 is FQNEAQ (reference sequence). The junction had 9 bases not matched to a gene; V was cut back by 1 base and J by 7 bases. The CDR3 is made up of 15 amino acids. CDR3 protein: CASSLEATGGLEQYF. CDR3 in DNA: TGTGCCAGCAGCTTAGAAGCGACGGGGGGGCTGGAGCAGTACTTC.

This clonotype was observed at least ten times. This chain joins TRBV7-2 and TRBJ1-5; TRBD1 matches 8 bases. The CDR3 length is 14 residues. The trim removed 5 bases at V and 5 bases at J, leaving 5 bases unmatched. CDR1 and CDR2 (germline): SGHTA, FQGNSA. The CDR3 DNA reads as TGTGCCAGCAGCCCGGGGACAGGCGATCAGCCCCAGCATTTT. It is translated as CASSPGTGDQPQHF.

This clonotype occurred a few times. The chain uses TRBV20-1 and TRBJ2-4; 7 bases line up with TRBD1. The V segment lost 0 bases and the J segment 1 base; nucleotides outside the gene matches: 3. There are 15 residues in the CDR3. From germline, CDR1 is DFQATT and CDR2 SNEGSKA (reference sequence). Here the CDR3 DNA reads TGCAGTGCTAGAGATTTCAGGGGGGCCAAAAACATTCAGTACTTC. Protein product: CSARDFRGAKNIQYF.

This clonotype was detected ten times or more. The chain is built from TRBV2 and TRBJ2-1; TRBD2 matches 9 bases. The CDR3 runs to 14 residues. In germline, CDR1 is SNHLY, CDR2 FYNNEI. V shed 5 bases, J shed 7 bases, and the junction held 6 bases outside the gene matches. The CDR3 here is CASSIESGGNEQFF. CDR3 nucleotide sequence: TGTGCCAGCAGTATTGAGAGCGGGGGGAATGAGCAGTTCTTC.

At least ten counts were recorded for this clonotype. This chain uses TRBV5-1 with TRBJ2-2; 9 positions agree with TRBD2. The CDR3 is 16 amino acids. The germline gives CDR1 SGHRS, CDR2 YFSETQ. The V segment lost 2 bases and the J segment 3 bases; nucleotides outside the gene matches: 5. CDR3 protein: CASSLGLASDTGELFF. DNA of the CDR3: TGCGCCAGCAGCTTAGGACTAGCGTCGGACACCGGGGAGCTGTTTTTT.

This clonotype has a handful of counts. This rearrangement joins TRBV7-2 to TRBJ1-3; maybe TRBD1 (6 bases). This CDR3 spans 16 amino acids. V lost 0 bases, J lost 4 bases, and 13 bases lay in between. Germline loops: CDR1 SGHTA, CDR2 FQGNSA. DNA of the CDR3: TGTGCCAGCAGCTTAGCCACAGGGACTTCAGGAAACACCATATATTTT. Its translation: CASSLATGTSGNTIYF.

V is TRBV29-1 and J is TRBJ2-5, with D possibly matching TRBD2 (6 bases). The CDR3 spans 12 residues. Germline CDR1 reads SQVTM; CDR2 reads ANQGSEA. With 3 bases removed from V and 4 bases from J, the gap between germline ends came to 9 bases. The CDR3 sequence: CSVEEGRETQYF. CDR3 bases: TGCAGCGTTGAGGAGGGGCGAGAGACCCAGTACTTC.

This clonotype was recorded at least ten times. The chain uses TRBV30 and TRBJ1-5, with D tentatively TRBD1 (5 bases). Between the trimmed V and J ends, which lost 2 bases and 0 bases, there was a span of 11 bases. The CDR3 covers 15 residues. Germline values: CDR1 GTSNPN, CDR2 SVGIG (reference sequence). This CDR3 reads CAWSSGTHSNQPQHF. DNA of the CDR3: TGTGCCTGGAGTAGTGGGACCCATAGCAATCAGCCCCAGCATTTT.

This clonotype was recorded many times. V usage is TRBV4-3 and J usage is TRBJ1-5; D call uncertain. The germline V gene has CDR1 LGHNA and CDR2 YSLEER. The CDR3 is 13 residues long. The ends were cut back, 0 bases at V and 6 bases at J, with 6 bases in the middle. DNA for the CDR3: TGCGCCAGCAGCCAAGATCTGGCTCAGCCCCAGCATTTT. Its protein product is CASSQDLAQPQHF.